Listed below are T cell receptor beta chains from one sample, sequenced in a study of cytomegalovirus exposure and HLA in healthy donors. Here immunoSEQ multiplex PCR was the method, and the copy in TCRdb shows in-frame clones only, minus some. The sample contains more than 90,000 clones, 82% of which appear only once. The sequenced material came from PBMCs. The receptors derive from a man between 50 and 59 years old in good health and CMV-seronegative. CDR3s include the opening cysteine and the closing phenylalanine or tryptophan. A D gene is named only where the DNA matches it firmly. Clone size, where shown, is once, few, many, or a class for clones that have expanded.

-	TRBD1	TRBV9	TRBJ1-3	TGTGCCAGCAGCGTAGAGGACAGGGGAAACACCATATATTTT	CASSVEDRGNTIYF
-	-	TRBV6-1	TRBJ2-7	TGTGCCAGCACCCAGACAGAACGATACGAGCAGTACTTC	CASTQTERYEQYF
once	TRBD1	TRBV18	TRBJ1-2	TGTGCCAGCTCACCACAGGGACAGGGGGCTGGCTACACCTTC	CASSPQGQGAGYTF
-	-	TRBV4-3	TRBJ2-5	TGCGCCAGCAGCCAAGATGTCGCAGGGTCTGAGACCCAGTACTTC	CASSQDVAGSETQYF
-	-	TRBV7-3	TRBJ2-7	TGTGCCAGCAGCTTGGATCCGGGATCCGAGCAGTACTTC	CASSLDPGSEQYF
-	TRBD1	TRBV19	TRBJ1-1	TGTGCCAGTAGTATATTATTAGCCGGGACAGGGACCACTGAAGCTTTCTTT	CASSILLAGTGTTEAFF
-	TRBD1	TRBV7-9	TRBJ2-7	TGTGCCAGCAGGGTACAGGGGCACTACGAGCAGTACTTC	CASRVQGHYEQYF
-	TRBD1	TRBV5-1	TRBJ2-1	TGCGCCAGCAGCTCGCGCCCGACAGGGGGAGGGGGAAATGAGCAGTTCTTC	CASSSRPTGGGGNEQFF
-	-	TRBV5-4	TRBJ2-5	TGTGCCAGCAGCCGGGACACTCAAGAGACCCAGTACTTC	CASSRDTQETQYF
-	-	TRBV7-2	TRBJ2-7	TGTGCCAGCAGCGTGCGAAAGGAGGGCGAGCAGTACTTC	CASSVRKEGEQYF
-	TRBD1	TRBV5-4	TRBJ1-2	TGTGCCAGCAGCTTGGGGGGACAGGGAGGCTATGGCTACACCTTC	CASSLGGQGGYGYTF